This T cell receptor beta chain was identified in a study of graft-versus-host responses after intestinal transplantation. The method was immunoSEQ multiplex PCR; TCRdb's version includes in-frame clones alone and lacks a portion of them. The sample includes fewer than 80,000 clones, 90% to 95% seen only once; the top ten take 1.5% to 2%. The study's findings and limits: Early post-transplant falls in HvG clones accompanied the peak levels of circulating GvH clones.

This clone was detected only once. Its target is not known. The length of the CDR3 is 19 residues. Deletions cut 3 bases from V and 3 bases from J, with 25 bases between. In germline, CDR1 is SGHDT, CDR2 YYEEEE. The chain couples TRBV5-6 to TRBJ2-4, with D tentatively TRBD2 (6 bases). The sequence came from a human donor who was the organ donor for an intestinal transplant. The starting material was unstimulated CD8+ T cells sorted from spleen or lymph node cells, obtained before transplant. CDR3 in DNA: TGTGCCAGCAGCTCGGGTTTATTCCCCTTGCGGGATGGCAAAAACATTCAGTACTTC. Translation: CASSSGLFPLRDGKNIQYF.